A single T cell receptor beta chain is shown here with its context. No antigen is known for it. The treatment is: over 15 received Ad26.COV2.S at low or high dose, single or two shots; 5 received placebo; per-sample allocation not given. Specimens were obtained on day 63 following the first vaccine or placebo injection. This sample is drawn from a study of Ad26.COV2.S vaccination and SARS-CoV-2 variants. For the study at large: The vaccine Ad26.COV2.S was put into the muscle once, or twice with 56 days between.

Clones were sequenced by immunoSEQ multiplex PCR, and TCRdb holds only the in-frame ones, with some missing. The sample records 350,000 to 500,000 clones, 90% being singletons. Study-wide results and limits: Spike-specific TCR breadth was greater in vaccine than placebo recipients.

Trimming pared 4 bases from V and 5 bases from J, leaving 12 bases between. Germline lookup yields CDR1 SGHTA and CDR2 FQGNSA. There are 14 residues in the CDR3. V is TRBV7-2 and J is TRBJ2-1; D is undetermined. Sample: peripheral blood, taken in a trial of Ad26.COV2.S vaccine versus placebo. The sequence was obtained from a person aged 18-65 years who received the Ad26.COV2.S COVID-19 vaccine or a placebo. CDR3 DNA: TGTGCCAGCAGCTCTATTCCCCGAAACAATGAGCAGTTCTTC. Translated: CASSSIPRNNEQFF.